The T cell receptor (beta chain) described here comes from a study of blood T cell repertoires in COVID-19 (dated by TCRdb to the early 2020s). As for the study more broadly: The collaborator samples originated in the United States, Italy and Spain and spanned the acute and convalescent phases of COVID-19. The material from the prospective study consisted of cDNA or gDNA derived from T cells, B-cell-depleted T cells, or PBMCs. Subjects who had been exposed to COVID-19, were actively infected with it, or had recovered from it provided the deeply sampled blood TCRbeta repertoires that made up the dataset. The repertoires were released in a freely available public database intended as a resource for research on the immune response to SARS-CoV-2. Samples were obtained from the ongoing ImmuneRACE study (first 160 participants) and from over a thousand subjects provided by 6 global collaborators. The sample metadata nearly always contained a de-identified subject ID, COVID-19 status, age in years and sex. Where available, HLA class I and class II types were taken from metadata supplied by the sample provider and were not determined by assay-based typing.

The research as a whole found: Clinical and demographic metadata were provided uncurated, with the amount varying by source and participant.

TCRbeta CDR3 regions were amplified from genomic DNA by means of the immunoSEQ Assay, a bias-controlled multiplex PCR. In the paper's pipeline: Within the assay, amplification of reference gene primers was used to estimate how many nucleated cells each sample contained. Sequence reads were collapsed and filtered to measure the absolute abundance of every unique TCRbeta CDR3 rearrangement. For each sample, productive Simpson clonality was calculated as the square root of Simpson's diversity index across productive rearrangements. In TCRdb, the immuneACCESS table is reduced to in-frame sequences with V and J assigned. These tables do not hold every clone; where another copy was compared, an unresolved V gene accounts for under half, and the others remain unexplained. V, J and clone size derive from that table, while D and trimming were established from the DNA sequence. For this sample there are 90,000 to 100,000 clones; 84% appear just once. Roughly 2.1% of the sample is held by the ten biggest clonotypes.

Between the V and J ends, shortened by 0 bases and 4 bases respectively, the junction contains 13 bases. The germline V gene (reference sequence) specifies SGHNT as CDR1 and YYREEE as CDR2. The CDR3 measures 16 amino acids from cysteine to phenylalanine. Of the read, only the CDR3 DNA is kept; its 48 bases are in frame from base 1. Worth noting for this clone: Its antigen is still unknown. Base qualities are not recorded, but no much larger clone differs from it by a single base.

The collaborating institutions used their own protocols to collect whole blood in K2EDTA tubes. For TCRbeta analysis, collaborators shipped samples in one of three forms: frozen whole blood, isolated PBMCs, or DNA extracted from either of those sample types. The specimen was peripheral blood. This TCR was sampled from a man between 70 and 80 years old with active or convalescent COVID-19. In this chain, TRBV5-4 is recombined with TRBJ1-4, with TRBD1 as a weak D call on 5 bases. CDR3 reads: CASSLGGTQGNEKLFF. The nucleotides read TGTGCCAGCAGCTTGGGGGGCACCCAGGGTAATGAAAAACTGTTTTTT.